This T cell receptor (beta chain) is drawn from a study of OX40 agonist ivuxolimab in advanced cancers. Regarding the study as a whole: No antigen was identified for the clonally expanded peripheral T cells.

Concerning this clone itself: As yet, its antigen is unknown.

CDR3 length: 16 residues. V was clipped by 0 bases and J by 5 bases; unmatched bases: 9. Sequenced by immunoSEQ multiplex PCR; TCRdb stores in-frame clones only, minus some. The sample has about 50,000 clones, about nine tenths seen once. This rearrangement joins TRBV23-1 to TRBJ2-7, with 8 positions matching TRBD1. TRBV23-1 is treated as an ORF (open reading frame) with a function not yet certain. This receptor was obtained from an adult with an advanced solid tumor such as melanoma, head and neck, liver or kidney cancer. This specimen was CD4+ or CD8+ T cells sorted from blood, taken in a trial of the OX40 agonist ivuxolimab. CDR3 in DNA: TGCGCCAGCAGTCAATCGTGGGACAGGCATACCCACGAGCAGTACTTC. It is translated as CASSQSWDRHTHEQYF.